This T cell receptor (beta chain) came from a study of beta chain features in type 1 diabetes. Whole-study findings and limits: The question left open here concerned HLA type influencing TCRB rearrangement. For Type 1 diabetes patients, all four CD4+ subsets carried TCRB CDR3s that were moderately but significantly shorter.

Since all of the isolated RNA was reverse transcribed, expressed TCRB transcripts were what got sequenced. The assay was immunoSEQ multiplex PCR, and TCRdb's table has in-frame clones only and misses some. The table shows 630,000 or so clones, with more than 12% occurring only once. The CDR3 is 15 residues long. Per the germline V gene, CDR1 is MDHEN and CDR2 is SYDVKM. V was pared by 2 bases and J by 4 bases, with 14 bases between. A word on this clone: The antigen is undetermined.

This TCR came from a young man with type 1 diabetes. The sequenced material came from naive CD4+ T cells from blood. This chain joins TRBV28 and TRBJ1-2, with TRBD1 as a possible D gene (5 bases). In DNA, the CDR3 is TGTGCCAGCAGTTTAGGCCCCGGGGGGAGCTATGGCTACACCTTC. Its translation is CASSLGPGGSYGYTF.